This TCR beta chain was found in a study of identical twins' blood T cells. Study-level findings and limits: Each donor's most abundant TCRbeta clonotypes shared more CDR3 sequences with her twin than unrelated donors.

V shed 6 bases and J 3 bases; nucleotides not matched to a gene: 5. CDR3 length: 15 residues. Looked up from germline, CDR1 is MNHEY and CDR2 is SMNVEV (reference sequence). In its sample, this clonotype was seen a few times. What it binds is not known. TCRdb itself ran the 5' RACE reads through MiXCR, one entry per CDR3 protein. The sample yields fewer than 450,000 distinct CDR3 sequences, over 25% seen once. V gene TRBV27 combines with J gene TRBJ2-1; TRBD1 matches 10 bases. The TCR comes from a woman between 18 and 50 years old in good health. Sequencing used PBMCs. The DNA for the CDR3 is TGTGCCAGCAGCCGGGGACAGGGGTACTACAATGAGCAGTTCTTC. It encodes CASSRGQGYYNEQFF.